This paragraph reports one T cell receptor (beta chain). V lost 8 bases and J lost 6, with 13 bases in between. The CDR3 length is 13 residues. Germline lookup yields CDR1 LNHDA and CDR2 SQIVND (reference sequence). Single viable CD3+CD4+CD8-CD45RO+ cells were sorted as the memory CD4+ T cells. Serum IgG to CMV pp150, pp28, p38 and p52 defined serostatus. The data derive from a study of memory CD4+ T cells and cytomegalovirus serostatus. Libraries were prepared by immunoSEQ multiplex PCR; TCRdb keeps only in-frame clonotypes and omits some of them. This table has around 54,000 clones, 75% to 85% appearing once.

The source is an adult in good health and CMV-seronegative. The genes are TRBV19 and TRBJ1-4, with a weak D call TRBD1 (5 bases). Sequenced input: memory CD4+ T cells from blood. The DNA for the CDR3 is TGTGCCAGTGCCGGGCAGGGACATGAAAAACTGTTTTTT. Its protein is CASAGQGHEKLFF.